This TCR beta chain stems from a study of cytomegalovirus exposure and HLA in healthy donors. CDR1 is SGHRS and CDR2 is YFSETQ in the germline V gene. The ends were cut back, 0 bases at V and 6 bases at J, with 3 bases in the middle. The CDR3 is made up of 12 amino acids. TCRdb's copy holds only in-frame clones and misses some; the assay was immunoSEQ multiplex PCR. This table has roughly 350,000 clones, around 86% appearing once. Only a few counts were recorded for this clone. Antigen specificity is unknown. This same CDR3 is encoded by further DNA sequences in the sample. Study-wide results and caveats: Most TCR sequences proved rare, with some public TCRs found in many donors. Listed as cytomegalovirus-associated were 170 or so TCR beta chains.

The chain has TRBV5-1 and TRBJ2-2; D gene ambiguous. The sequencing sample was made of PBMCs. This TCR was sampled from a woman aged 18-30 years in good health and CMV-seronegative. The CDR3 coding sequence is TGCGCCAGCAGCTTGGCCGCCGGGGAGCTGTTTTTT. Its protein is CASSLAAGELFF.